A selection of T cell receptor beta chains follows, all from one sample in a study of blood T cell repertoires in COVID-19. The assay was immunoSEQ multiplex PCR, and TCRdb's table has in-frame clones only and misses some. The repertoire holds approximately 460,000 clones, approximately 92% seen once, with roughly 1% in the top ten. The specimen sequenced was peripheral blood. Receptors originate from a man aged 18 to 35 with COVID-19, enrolled during active disease. Each CDR3 is given with its conserved first and last residue. A D gene is named only where the DNA matches it firmly. Clone size is stated in some rows and not others, as once, few, many or a class when expanded.

abundance,v_gene,j_gene,d_gene,CDR3aa,CDR3nt
once,TRBV3-1/TRBV3-2,TRBJ2-2,NA,CASSQERGLLPTGELFF,TGTGCCAGCAGCCAAGAAAGGGGACTGCTCCCTACCGGGGAGCTGTTTTTT
NA,TRBV5-1,TRBJ2-4,TRBD1,CASSTYRGPNIQYF,TGCGCCAGCAGCACCTACAGGGGGCCGAACATTCAGTACTTC
NA,TRBV3-1/TRBV3-2,TRBJ2-3,NA,CASSQSSHTQYF,TGTGCCAGCAGCCAGTCGTCCCATACGCAGTATTTT
NA,TRBV3-1/TRBV3-2,TRBJ2-5,NA,CASSQLGRQETQYF,TGTGCCAGCAGCCAATTGGGCCGACAAGAGACCCAGTACTTC
NA,TRBV9,TRBJ2-5,TRBD2,CASSTGLAGGGETQYF,TGTGCCAGCAGCACCGGACTAGCGGGAGGGGGAGAGACCCAGTACTTC
NA,TRBV27,TRBJ1-5,NA,CASSLTGRSNQPQHF,TGTGCCAGCAGTTTAACAGGGCGAAGCAATCAGCCCCAGCATTTT
NA,TRBV11-2,TRBJ2-1,TRBD1,CASSSGTGYYEQFF,TGTGCCAGCAGCTCAGGGACAGGTTACTATGAGCAGTTCTTC
NA,TRBV2,TRBJ1-4,NA,CASSESRTATNEKLFF,TGTGCCAGCAGTGAATCTAGGACAGCCACTAATGAAAAACTGTTTTTT
NA,TRBV28,TRBJ2-7,NA,CASRTGVAYEQYF,TGTGCCAGCAGGACCGGAGTTGCGTACGAGCAGTACTTC
NA,TRBV19,TRBJ1-1,TRBD1,CASSPNRDSEAFF,TGTGCCAGTAGTCCAAACCGGGACAGTGAAGCTTTCTTT
NA,TRBV7-9,TRBJ2-2,TRBD1,CASSNWGQVTGELFF,TGTGCCAGCAGCAACTGGGGACAGGTCACCGGGGAGCTGTTTTTT
once,TRBV7-3,TRBJ2-3,TRBD2,CASSLLAGAADTQYF,TGTGCCAGCAGCTTACTAGCGGGAGCGGCCGATACGCAGTATTTT
once,TRBV6-5,TRBJ2-1,TRBD2,CASSRLAGGYNEQFF,TGTGCCAGCAGCCGACTAGCGGGGGGCTACAATGAGCAGTTCTTC
NA,TRBV5-1,TRBJ2-3,NA,CASSIGTFRTDTQYF,TGCGCCAGCAGCATCGGGACTTTTCGCACAGATACGCAGTATTTT
few,TRBV5-6,TRBJ2-7,TRBD1,CASSFQGAYEQYF,TGTGCCAGCAGCTTTCAGGGGGCCTACGAGCAGTACTTC
NA,TRBV18,TRBJ1-1,NA,CASSPVDKRNTEAFF,TGTGCCAGCTCACCCGTCGACAAAAGGAACACTGAAGCTTTCTTT
NA,TRBV7-2,TRBJ2-5,TRBD2,CASSLLAGRQETQYF,TGTGCCAGCAGCTTACTAGCGGGGCGCCAAGAGACCCAGTACTTC
NA,TRBV11-2,TRBJ2-3,TRBD1,CASRDRLSTDTQYF,TGTGCCAGCAGGGACAGGCTGAGCACAGATACGCAGTATTTT
NA,TRBV4-2,TRBJ2-3,NA,CASSQGNSADTQYF,TGTGCCAGCAGCCAAGGAAACTCGGCAGATACGCAGTATTTT
NA,TRBV19,TRBJ2-2,TRBD2,CASRLAGTGELFF,TGTGCCAGTAGACTAGCGGGGACCGGGGAGCTGTTTTTT
NA,TRBV6-5,TRBJ1-2,NA,CASTGRGGGYTF,TGTGCCAGCACTGGGCGGGGGGGAGGCTACACCTTC
NA,TRBV5-6,TRBJ1-2,TRBD1,CASSSGQAQGQVGYTF,TGTGCCAGCAGCTCGGGACAGGCTCAGGGTCAGGTGGGCTACACCTTC
NA,TRBV4-1,TRBJ2-3,TRBD2,CASSPRTSDLTDTQYF,TGCGCCAGCAGCCCGCGGACTAGCGACCTCACAGATACGCAGTATTTT
NA,TRBV5-1,TRBJ1-2,TRBD1,CASSPRWTGHDGYTF,TGCGCCAGCAGCCCCCGCTGGACAGGGCATGATGGCTACACCTTC
NA,TRBV19,TRBJ2-3,NA,CASSIDIDTQYF,TGTGCCAGTAGTATAGATATCGATACGCAGTATTTT
NA,TRBV6-2/TRBV6-3,TRBJ2-7,TRBD2,CASSTLAGGGYEQYF,TGTGCCAGCAGCACCCTAGCGGGAGGAGGTTACGAGCAGTACTTC
NA,TRBV2,TRBJ1-2,TRBD1,CASRNGQGDGYTF,TGTGCCAGCAGGAATGGACAGGGCGATGGCTACACCTTC
NA,TRBV19,TRBJ2-1,TRBD2,CATRETGTSGNEQFF,TGTGCCACACGAGAGACCGGGACTAGCGGCAATGAGCAGTTCTTC
NA,TRBV6-4,TRBJ1-1,TRBD1,CASSDSTGGDTEAFF,TGTGCCAGCAGTGACTCGACAGGGGGAGACACTGAAGCTTTCTTT